This TCR beta chain was identified in a study of blood T cell repertoires in COVID-19. The wider study: Collection of acute and convalescent COVID-19 samples took place in the United States, Italy and Spain. The analysed material was cDNA or gDNA that came from T cells, B-cell-depleted T cells, or PBMCs.

Enrolled through a virtual design, the participants were between roughly 18 and 100 years of age and came from about two dozen US areas. Cohorts were assigned according to the clinical history that participants reported. Produced via immunoSEQ multiplex PCR; TCRdb's table is partial and in-frame only. The sample holds over 250,000 clones; approximately 90% are singletons and the top ten take around 2%. The junction had 7 bases not matched to a gene; V was cut back by 3 bases and J by 7 bases. Germline CDR1 reads SGDLS; CDR2 reads YYNGEE. This CDR3 spans 16 amino acids. The rearrangement links TRBV9 to TRBJ2-2, with TRBD2 matching 12 bases. What was sequenced was PBMCs or T cells enriched from blood (not recorded which). This TCR was recovered from an older woman in a cohort exposed to, infected with or recovered from COVID-19 (not recorded which). The CDR3 DNA is TGTGCCAGCAGCGCTCGGACTAGCGGGACGAACGGGGAGCTGTTTTTT. Amino acid sequence: CASSARTSGTNGELFF.